One TCR beta chain is described in this entry. Its target antigen remains unknown. No much larger clone is present one base from it, and per-base qualities are unavailable. This specimen belongs to a study of cytomegalovirus exposure and HLA in healthy donors (dated by TCRdb to about 2017). Context from the whole study: In an earlier analysis of about 560 of the donors, around 290 Gb of sequence data and roughly 100 million unique TCR beta sequences from about 179 million T cells were reported. Roughly 290 gigabases of sequencing data and approximately 92 million unique TCR sequences made up an early release that covered approximately 700 HLA-typed donors. Of the roughly 400 genotyped donors, 75% to 85% were placed in the genetic ancestry cluster associated with self-reported Caucasian donors. The study aimed to test whether cataloging public T cell receptors could reveal signatures of past pathogen exposure. Using immunosequencing, the study profiled T cell repertoires from approximately 700 subjects and related those repertoires to cytomegalovirus serostatus. Besides the first cohort of 666 subjects, a separate validation cohort made up of 120 different subjects was used. To predict cytomegalovirus infection status, the study combined high-throughput TCR immunosequencing, statistical association of individual TCRs with disease status, and machine learning. A later analysis re-examined previously published TCR beta repertoires from just over 650 donors and added high-resolution HLA genotyping to investigate patterns of TCR occurrence. Rather than drawing on any new phenotypic data, the later analysis identified candidate immune exposures from TCR beta sequences and the way those sequences occurred across donors. In an earlier analysis of roughly 580 of the donors, high-throughput TCR beta sequencing was used to judge whether each TCR beta V gene segment behaved as functional or pseudogenic. Donor age, sex, ethnicity and CMV serostatus were compiled alongside the repertoire data. In a later genetic analysis, genome-wide SNP genotypes for about 65% of the roughly 670 donors were used, and that subset was treated as a discovery cohort. All discovery cohort repertoires had been generated on a single sequencing platform. HLA typing included class I and class II loci at four-digit resolution. The number of donors typed differed by locus, with about 629-640 for A, B, C, DRB1 and DQB1, more than 500 for DQA1, 600 to 610 for DPA1, and some 470 for DPB1. Because of strong linkage in the cohort, a handful of DR-DQ haplotypes were treated as single units for association and clustering. Among about 400 genotyped donors of the cohort, an average of roughly 230,000 unique TCR beta nucleotide sequences was sequenced per donor, of which roughly 17% were non-productive. What the work shows at the level of the full study, not this receptor alone: A later analysis reported that several top co-occurrence clusters appeared linked to parvovirus B19, influenza, CMV and Epstein-Barr virus. Because counts were too low, approximately 15 rarely observed V segments, including chromosome 9 orphons, were excluded from the earlier analysis of around 590 of the donors. Because HLA typing was missing for some donors at each locus, association tests included only the typed subset. In a later genetic analysis, a missense DCLRE1C variant was associated with V-gene and J-gene trimming of TCR beta chains, and the association was replicated in an independent cohort. Sequencing depth was assumed to be roughly uniform across donors in the presence/absence analyses, though that assumption may not hold. For the cohort, immune exposure information was limited to CMV serostatus. The sequencing pipeline was judged likely to have produced a cluster of highly shared sequence variants as a technical artifact. Strong co-occurrence of HLA alleles, especially DR and DQ, made assigning TCR associations to individual alleles difficult. A further reported finding was that TCR beta sequences accurately predicted the HLA-A and HLA-B alleles for most subjects in the first cohort. An earlier analysis of 587 of the donors showed that most TCR beta V segments appeared in productive rearrangements either about 87% or about 30% of the time, which broadly matched IMGT annotations. The study gave a list of more than 150 TCR beta chains associated with cytomegalovirus. Some IMGT-functional V segments, including TRBV6-2 and TRBV6-3, could not be distinguished by the 87-base-pair reads and were therefore excluded. The classifier was reported to diagnose cytomegalovirus status with high specificity and sensitivity in both the original cohort and the validation cohort. A later analysis found that most CMV-associated TCR beta chains appeared HLA-restricted, with HLA associations seemingly driven largely by CMV exposure. In this cohort, only TCR beta chains were sequenced, and detectable features were limited by the absence of alpha or paired-chain data. According to the authors, the approach could potentially be generalized to other disease states and immunological phenotypes. A few of the identified cytomegalovirus-associated TCR beta chains were confirmed in vitro to be specific for cytomegalovirus antigens. In a later analysis, HLA-associated TCR beta chains showed more clonal expansion and lower generation probabilities than non-associated chains that were equally common. Across donors, most TCR sequences were observed very rarely, whereas some public TCRs were present in many individuals. Specific HLA alleles were associated with over 15,000 TCR beta sequences at a false discovery rate of 0.05 in a later analysis. A later genetic analysis reported fewer N-insertions in productive TCRs among donors in an Asian-associated ancestry cluster than the approximately 670-donor mean. Correlated functional status among segregating V segments might reflect linkage disequilibrium, but an unknown experimental factor could not be ruled out. In a later analysis, the rate of TCR association differed among HLA loci, with DRB1 alleles having the most associated TCRs and HLA-C alleles having the fewest.

The cohort was made up of approximately 670 healthy bone marrow donors. At the time of sampling, every cohort member was nominally healthy, though immune exposures that went unrecorded were likely present. The donor was CMV seropositive and was included in the group of 250 to 350 seropositive cohort members. A peripheral blood sample was provided by each donor, and peripheral blood mononuclear cells were used for TCR beta sequencing. Genomic DNA extraction from the blood cell samples was performed with the Qiagen DNeasy Blood Extraction Kit. Via the germline V gene, CDR1 is MGHRA and CDR2 YSYEKL. At the junction V is shortened by 3 bases and J by 3 bases, with 15 bases in between. Inclusive of the bounding cysteine and phenylalanine, the CDR3 is 16 residues long. Only CDR3 DNA is held: 48 bases, read in frame from base 1. The method behind the library was the immunoSEQ multiplex PCR assay. The multiplex PCR relied on a mix of 60 forward primers for TCR Vbeta segments and 13 reverse primers for TCR Jbeta segments. The CDR3 region of rearranged TCR beta genes was amplified from genomic DNA with a multiplex PCR assay. Amplified TCR beta libraries were sequenced as 87-base-pair reads on the Illumina HiSeq System. The original pipeline was this. Across the 670 or so repertoires, a later analysis counted 78 million or so unique TCR beta chains, 8.5 million to 12 million of which were shared by at least two donors. A nearest-neighbor algorithm error-corrected the raw reads and collapsed the reads into unique sequences, merging closely related sequences to remove PCR and sequencing errors. CDR3 sequences were aligned to IMGT reference sequences to assign V, D and J gene segments. For a sequence to be retained, at least a six-nucleotide match to both a V gene segment and a J gene segment was required. Rearrangements were called productive when the CDR3 lacked stop codons and stayed in frame with V and J; all others were non-productive. Following IMGT convention, CDR3 was defined as the stretch from the second conserved V-encoded cysteine to the conserved J-encoded phenylalanine. The earlier analysis of approximately 500 of the donors excluded sequences that lacked an unambiguous match to a single V gene segment. In an earlier analysis of more than 500 of the donors, a V segment was called functional when productive rearrangements were above 56.7%, and segregating when the standard deviation between donors exceeded 5%. A statistical classification framework was built to diagnose cytomegalovirus status from the catalog of TCR beta chain sequences. V and J gene assignment, in a later analysis, came from comparing TCR nucleotide sequences with IMGT/GENE-DB human TR gene sequences. Using the TCRdist pipeline, a later analysis assigned CDR3 sequences along with most-parsimonious VDJ recombination scenarios. A later analysis defined each TCR beta chain by its CDR3 amino acid sequence plus V-gene family, and excluded reads lacking a unique V-gene family. To address suspected cross-contamination and a sequencing artifact, a later analysis removed 592 highly shared, low-generation-probability nucleotide sequences. In a later analysis, a clonal expansion index for each public chain was calculated from normalized within-repertoire ranks of inferred template counts. Generation probabilities in a later analysis came from a VDJ recombination model fitted to out-of-frame rearrangements, and those results were checked against IGoR. In a later analysis, hypergeometric tests were used to score TCR-TCR, TCR-HLA and TCR-CMV co-occurrence, with a repertoire-size bias correction applied to TCR pairs. In a later analysis, false discovery rates were estimated by permuting HLA or CMV assignments 20 times. A later analysis grouped co-occurring TCRs with DBSCAN, adding TCRdist sequence similarity when clustering within HLA-allele-positive subsets. Co-occurrence clustering excluded repertoires with fewer than 30,000 or more than 120,000 public chains, plus five with anomalous nucleotide sharing. Sourced from immuneACCESS, this table was stored by TCRdb with only in-frame sequences that have V and J called. A share of the clones is absent; for the studies checked, an unresolved V gene accounts for under half, and the remainder has no known explanation. D and trimming were read from the DNA, whereas the V and J calls and clone size are those reported in that table. The sample includes about 180,000 clones, with 80% observed a single time. 6% to 7.5% of the sample belongs to the ten largest clones.

This TCR came from a man younger than 40 in good health and CMV-seropositive. The chain employs TRBV4-1 and TRBJ1-3, with the D gene not clear enough to name. The source material was PBMCs. The encoded CDR3 is CASSHSNRGDGNTIYF. The nucleotide sequence reads TGCGCCAGCAGCCACTCCAACCGTGGAGATGGAAACACCATATATTTT.